This paragraph covers one TCR beta chain sequence. Within the sample, other DNA sequences also encode this same CDR3. The V gene lost 1 base and the J gene lost 7 bases, with 11 bases spanning the gap. The CDR3 loop spans 15 amino acids. The germline V gene has CDR1 LGHDT and CDR2 YNNKEL (reference sequence). Authors' methods: Estimated nucleated cell counts came from reference gene primer amplification. TCRdb's table, derived via immunoSEQ multiplex PCR, lists solely in-frame clones and lacks some. V and J calls plus clone size are reproduced from that table; the DNA served to infer D and trimming. The repertoire holds fewer than 100,000 clones, with about 80% as singletons. This sample stems from a study of blood T cell repertoires in COVID-19. Study at large: Both acute and convalescent COVID-19 samples were obtained from the United States, Italy and Spain. PBMCs, B-cell-depleted T cells, or T cells provided the cDNA or gDNA that made up the material.

The V and J genes are TRBV3-1 (or the pseudogene TRBV3-2) and TRBJ1-6, with a possible D match to TRBD1 (5 bases). The receptor comes from a woman in her 70s with acute or convalescent COVID-19. The sequencing input was peripheral blood. CDR3 amino acids: CASSQGAGGNSPLHF. The CDR3 DNA reads as TGTGCCAGCAGCCAAGGGGCCGGGGGGAATTCACCCCTCCACTTT.